This T cell receptor (beta chain) came from a study of PD-L1 blockade in urothelial cancer (TCRdb year 2017). For the wider study: All patients started therapy in about 2014 and received atezolizumab 1,200 mg intravenously every 3 weeks. About 85% of the 29 patients were males with bladder-origin urothelial cancer, and about 65% of the 29 reported a prior smoking history. Blood samples gave median yields of around 140,000 T cells and 80,000 or so unique TCRs, along with a median clonality of approximately 0.084. Patients had an ECOG performance status of 0 or 1 and had received between 0 and 3 prior chemotherapy regimens. Pretreatment blood TCR-seq was available for about 27 patients, at least one posttreatment blood collection was obtained for around 25 patients, and tumor TCR-seq was available for around 25 patients. Progression-free survival longer than 6 months counted as durable clinical benefit, and TCR features were additionally tested against both progression-free and overall survival. Blood samples were analyzed at 3 weeks after treatment start (second dose) and at 6 weeks after treatment start. Pretreatment tumor samples, along with matched peripheral blood collected serially before and after atezolizumab treatment, underwent TCR sequencing. Whole exome sequencing and RNA sequencing of pretreatment tumors were performed alongside TCR sequencing in the same patients. Some ten patients reached durable clinical benefit, while roughly 22 patients did not. Somatic, immune and clinical correlates of response to PD-L1 blockade with atezolizumab in urothelial cancer were the focus of an exploratory multi-omic analysis. Broad study findings and their caveats: A pretreatment peripheral blood TCR clonality below the median was linked to improved progression-free and overall survival. Among patients with durable benefit, tumor-associated TCR clones showed greater expansion in peripheral blood 3 weeks after treatment started (n ≈ 20, p = 0.022). Because the sample size was small (n = 29) and many of the analyses were exploratory, the results are meant to be hypothesis-generating.

Each PCR received spiked-in synthetic TCR analog templates so that absolute template abundance could be estimated from read counts. TCRbeta CDR3 regions were amplified from genomic DNA with bias-controlled V and J gene primers using the immunoSEQ assay. Rearranged TCRbeta segments were sequenced at approximately 20X coverage. As for the original processing: Sequencing errors were corrected by clustering, and CDR3s were annotated against IMGT so that V, D and J genes could be assigned. Out-of-frame and stop-codon sequences were excluded, and only productive TCRbeta rearrangements were used in downstream analyses. Clonality was computed as one minus Shannon entropy normalized by the log of the number of unique productive sequences. Clones differing between time points or between blood and tumor were identified by Fisher's exact test with Benjamini-Hochberg correction at adjusted p below 0.01. Sourced from immuneACCESS, this table was stored by TCRdb with only in-frame sequences that have V and J called. A share of the clones is absent; for the studies checked, an unresolved V gene accounts for under half, and the remainder has no known explanation. Clonal size and the V and J genes are those of that table, whereas D and trimming came from the DNA. The sample table contains about 84,000 clones; only one count was recorded for about four fifths of them. The ten largest clones capture 9.5% of the sample.

V and J are truncated by 3 bases and 4 bases respectively, leaving an intervening sequence of 4 bases. The CDR3 covers 12 residues, taking in both the cysteine and the phenylalanine. Kept here is only the CDR3 DNA, which spans 36 bases and is read in frame from base 1. Taken from the germline V gene, the CDR1 and CDR2 loops are MNHNS and SASEGT. A cohort of around 28 patients with locally advanced or metastatic urothelial carcinoma, treated at Memorial Sloan Kettering on a trial protocol, was included. Peripheral blood mononuclear cells were collected pretreatment and during treatment, with between 1 and 8 total time points per patient. The Qiagen DNeasy Blood extraction kit was used to purify genomic DNA from total PBMCs and tumor samples. PBMCs were collected pretreatment and during treatment, and were isolated and stored as previously described. As regards this clone: Which antigen it targets is not known. Qualities for individual bases were not recorded, and no much larger clone is one base off.

Rearrangement joined TRBV6-1 to TRBJ1-3; the D segment cannot be called with confidence. This clonotype was obtained from a man aged 70 or older with urothelial cancer. The sample consisted of PBMCs, taken around atezolizumab (anti-PD-L1) treatment. The DNA reads as follows: TGTGCCAGCAGTGATCAAGGAAACACCATATATTTT. The translation is CASSDQGNTIYF.